These 2 T cell receptor beta chains were all obtained from the same sample, sequenced in a study of blood T cell repertoires in COVID-19. Some clones are missing from TCRdb's copy, which holds only in-frame ones; the method was immunoSEQ multiplex PCR. There are a few hundred thousand clones in the sample; roughly 84% occur only once, and roughly 3.2% lies in the top ten. The sample comprised PBMCs or T cells enriched from blood (not recorded which). The receptor set was obtained from a man aged 45-65 years who had recovered from COVID-19.

The genes are TRBV6-5 and TRBJ1-1; 7 nucleotides line up with TRBD1. This CDR3 region has 14 residues. Germline values: CDR1 MNHEY, CDR2 SVGAGI. The V gene end was trimmed by 7 bases and the J gene end by 6 bases; junction bases not matched to a gene: 11. The DNA of the CDR3 is TGTGCCAGCATTTTCGACAGGGTGGCCGCTGAAGCTTTCTTT. Translated: CASIFDRVAAEAFF.

This rearrangement joins TRBV16 to TRBJ2-5; 8 bases match TRBD1. This CDR3 spans 15 amino acids. V lost 0 bases and J lost 4; bases outside the gene matches: 4. Germline V CDR1 and CDR2: KGHSY, FQNENV. The CDR3 region is CASSQSRGLGETQYF. The CDR3 nucleotides read TGTGCCAGCAGCCAATCCAGGGGGCTCGGAGAGACCCAGTACTTC.